This TCR beta chain emerged from a study of cytomegalovirus exposure and HLA in healthy donors. Across the study: The Caucasian-associated ancestry cluster contained 75% to 85% of the roughly 390 genotyped donors.

Regarding this clone: Its matching antigen is unknown.

Primers for the PCR totalled 60 Vbeta and 13 Jbeta. In the authors' methods: The count from a later analysis was some 83 million unique TCR beta chains, about 10 million of them shared. Generated by immunoSEQ multiplex PCR, the TCRdb table keeps only in-frame clones and is missing some. V, J and clone size derive from that table, while D and trimming were established from the DNA sequence. The repertoire has roughly 130,000 clones, about 80% of them found once; the top ten carry 1.2%. Notes on the study in general: Reports showed the classifier diagnosing cytomegalovirus status with high specificity and sensitivity.

The CDR3 consists of 15 residues. From germline, CDR1 is SGHRS and CDR2 YFSETQ. V lost 9 bases and J lost 6, with 22 bases in between. Sequenced sample: PBMCs. The V gene is TRBV5-1, the J gene TRBJ2-1; D is perhaps TRBD2 (6 bases). The TCR comes from a girl aged 2 to 9 in good health and CMV-seronegative. CDR3 loop: CATATRDGGINEQFF. The CDR3 coding sequence is TGCGCCACTGCGACCCGGGACGGAGGGATCAATGAGCAGTTCTTC. The full variable domain, in which reference TRBV5-1 and TRBJ2-1 provide the parts outside the CDR3, is KAGVTQTPRYLIKTRGQQVTLSCSPISGHRSVSWYQQTPGQGLQFLFEYFSETQRNKGNFPGRFSGRQFSNSRSEMNVSTLELGDSALYLCATATRDGGINEQFFGPGTRLTVL.